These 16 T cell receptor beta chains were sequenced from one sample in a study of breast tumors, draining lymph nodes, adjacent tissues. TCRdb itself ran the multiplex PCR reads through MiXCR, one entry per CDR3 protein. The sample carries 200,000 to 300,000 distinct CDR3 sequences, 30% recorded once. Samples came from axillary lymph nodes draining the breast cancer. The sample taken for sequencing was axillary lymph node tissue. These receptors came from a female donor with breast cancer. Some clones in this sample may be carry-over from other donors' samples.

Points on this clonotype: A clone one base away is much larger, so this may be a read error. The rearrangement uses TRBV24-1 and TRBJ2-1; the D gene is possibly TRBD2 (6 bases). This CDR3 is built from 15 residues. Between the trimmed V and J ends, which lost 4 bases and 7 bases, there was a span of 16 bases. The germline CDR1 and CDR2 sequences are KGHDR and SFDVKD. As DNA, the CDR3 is TGTGCCACCAGTGACCGAGGGACTGGAATAAATGAGCAGTTCTTC. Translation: CATSDRGTGINEQFF.

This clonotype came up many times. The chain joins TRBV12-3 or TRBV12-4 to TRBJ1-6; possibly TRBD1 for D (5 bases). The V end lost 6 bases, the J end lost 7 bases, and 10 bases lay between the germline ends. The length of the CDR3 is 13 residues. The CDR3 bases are TGTGCCAGCAGCACCAACAGGAATTCACCCCTCCACTTT. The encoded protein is CASSTNRNSPLHF.

The CDR3 spells CSASPGHGGNQPQHF. In nucleotides, the CDR3 is TGCAGTGCTAGTCCAGGTCATGGAGGCAATCAGCCCCAGCATTTT. The chain carries TRBV20-1 and TRBJ1-5; D call uncertain. Trimming shortened V by 3 bases and J by 2 bases, and 14 bases separated the two germline ends. This CDR3 contains 15 residues. The germline gives CDR1 DFQATT, CDR2 SNEGSKA (reference sequence).

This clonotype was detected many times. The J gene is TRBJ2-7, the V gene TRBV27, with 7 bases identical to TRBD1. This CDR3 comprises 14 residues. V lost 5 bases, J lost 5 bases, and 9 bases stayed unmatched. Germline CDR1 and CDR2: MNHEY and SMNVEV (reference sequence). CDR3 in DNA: TGTGCCAGCAGTCCTCTGACAGGGACGCACGAGCAGTACTTC. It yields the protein CASSPLTGTHEQYF.

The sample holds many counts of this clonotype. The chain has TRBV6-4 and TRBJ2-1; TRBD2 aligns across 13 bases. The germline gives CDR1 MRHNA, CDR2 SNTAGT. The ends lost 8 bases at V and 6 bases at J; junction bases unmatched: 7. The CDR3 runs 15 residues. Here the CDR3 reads CASASGTSGTNEQFF. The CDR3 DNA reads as TGTGCCAGCGCGTCCGGGACTAGCGGGACCAATGAGCAGTTCTTC.

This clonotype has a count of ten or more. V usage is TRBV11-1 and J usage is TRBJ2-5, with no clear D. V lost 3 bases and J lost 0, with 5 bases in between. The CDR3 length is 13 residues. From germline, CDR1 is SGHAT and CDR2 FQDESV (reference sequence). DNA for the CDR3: TGTGCCAGCAGCTTGCGGTACCAAGAGACCCAGTACTTC. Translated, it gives CASSLRYQETQYF.

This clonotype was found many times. The CDR3: CASSLAGSGGYTF. DNA of the CDR3: TGTGCCAGCAGCTTAGCCGGGAGTGGTGGCTACACCTTC. The rearrangement uses TRBV7-3 and TRBJ1-2; D remains unclear. The CDR3 has 13 residues. Germline lookup yields CDR1 SGHTA and CDR2 FQGTGA. V dropped 2 bases and J dropped 7 bases, with 11 bases sitting between them.

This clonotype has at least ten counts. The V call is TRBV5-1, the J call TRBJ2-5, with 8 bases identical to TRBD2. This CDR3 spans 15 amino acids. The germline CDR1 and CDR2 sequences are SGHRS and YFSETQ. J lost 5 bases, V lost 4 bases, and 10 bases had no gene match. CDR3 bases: TGCGCCAGCAGCCCAATCAGCGGGAGAGCGGAGACCCAGTACTTC. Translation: CASSPISGRAETQYF.

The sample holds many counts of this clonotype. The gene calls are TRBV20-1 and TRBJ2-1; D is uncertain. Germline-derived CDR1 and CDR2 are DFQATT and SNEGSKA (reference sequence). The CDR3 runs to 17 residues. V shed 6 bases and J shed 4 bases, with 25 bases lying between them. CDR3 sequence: CSANTARVTISYNEQFF. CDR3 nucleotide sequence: TGCAGTGCCAATACTGCTCGGGTTACTATAAGTTACAATGAGCAGTTCTTC.

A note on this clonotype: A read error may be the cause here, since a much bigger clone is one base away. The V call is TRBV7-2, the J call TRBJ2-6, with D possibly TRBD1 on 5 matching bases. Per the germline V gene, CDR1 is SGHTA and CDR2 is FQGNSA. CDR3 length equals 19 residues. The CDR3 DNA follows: TGTGCCGGCAGCTTGGATTGGAGACAGACCTCCTCTGGGGCCAACGTCCTGACTTTC. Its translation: CAGSLDWRQTSSGANVLTF.

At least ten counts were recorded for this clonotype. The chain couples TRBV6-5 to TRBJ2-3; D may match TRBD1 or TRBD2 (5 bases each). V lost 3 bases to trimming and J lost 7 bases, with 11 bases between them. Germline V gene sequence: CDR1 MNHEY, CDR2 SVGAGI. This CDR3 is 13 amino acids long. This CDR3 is CASSYGGSHTQYF. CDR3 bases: TGTGCCAGCAGTTATGGGGGATCGCATACGCAGTATTTT.

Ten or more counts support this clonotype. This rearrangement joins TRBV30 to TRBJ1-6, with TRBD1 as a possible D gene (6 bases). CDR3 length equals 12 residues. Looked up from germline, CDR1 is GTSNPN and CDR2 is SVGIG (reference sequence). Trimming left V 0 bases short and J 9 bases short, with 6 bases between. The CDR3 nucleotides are TGTGCCTGGAGTGTACAGGGTTCACCCCTCCACTTT. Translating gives CAWSVQGSPLHF.

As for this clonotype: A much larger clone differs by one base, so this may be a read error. This chain's CDR3 is CASSLTVDNEQFF. DNA for the CDR3: TGCGCCAGCAGCTTGACGGTAGACAATGAGCAGTTCTTC. The J gene is TRBJ2-1, the V gene TRBV5-1; D is ambiguous. The CDR3 runs to 13 residues. Trimming left V 1 base short and J 5 bases short, with 7 bases between. Germline V CDR1 and CDR2: SGHRS, YFSETQ.

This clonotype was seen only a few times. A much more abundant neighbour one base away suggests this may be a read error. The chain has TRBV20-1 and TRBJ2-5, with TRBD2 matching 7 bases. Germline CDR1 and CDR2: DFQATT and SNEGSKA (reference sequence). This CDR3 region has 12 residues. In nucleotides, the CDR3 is TGCAGTGGGAGGGGAGGGCGAGAGACCCCGTACTTC. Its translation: CSGRGGRETPYF.

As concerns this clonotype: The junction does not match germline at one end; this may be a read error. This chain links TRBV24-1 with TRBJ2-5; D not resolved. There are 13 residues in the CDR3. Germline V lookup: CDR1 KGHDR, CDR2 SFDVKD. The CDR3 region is CATMGTHQETQHF. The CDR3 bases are TGCGCCACCATGGGAACCCATCAAGAGACCCAGCACTTC.

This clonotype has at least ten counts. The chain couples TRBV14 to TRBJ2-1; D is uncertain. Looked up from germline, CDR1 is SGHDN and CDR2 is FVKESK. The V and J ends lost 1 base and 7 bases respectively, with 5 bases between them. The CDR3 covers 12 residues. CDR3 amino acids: CASSQARNEQFF. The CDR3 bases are TGTGCCAGCAGCCAAGCCCGGAATGAGCAGTTCTTC.